This TCR beta chain emerged from a study of T-cell memory formation after mild COVID-19. TCRdb re-derived calls from the 5' RACE reads in MiXCR, one entry per CDR3 protein. Of 450,000 or so distinct CDR3 sequences detected, approximately 25% appear once; the ten largest clones hold around an eighth. This sequence originates from an adult woman who had mild COVID-19 (a few samples of this study predate the infection). Cell type and time point are not known. Sequencing used PBMCs or a T cell subset sorted from them (not recorded which).

The CDR3 reads CASSPQGAQEQYF. The CDR3 DNA sequence: TGTGCCAGCAGTCCTCAGGGGGCCCAAGAGCAGTACTTC. The chain carries TRBV27 and TRBJ2-7; TRBD1 matches at 8 bases. Germline V gene lookup returns CDR1 MNHEY and CDR2 SMNVEV (reference sequence). The CDR3 length is 13 residues. The V and J ends lost 5 bases and 7 bases, in that order; junction bases with no gene match: 7.